Included here is one TCR beta chain sequence, with context. The CDR3 runs to 17 residues. Trimming took 0 bases from V and 3 from J, leaving 18 bases between them. CDR1 is KGHSH, CDR2 LQKENI, per germline. Original handling: Estimation of nucleated cell counts was performed using reference gene primer amplification. Data came from immunoSEQ multiplex PCR; TCRdb stores just in-frame clones and leaves some out. Clone size and V and J calls were adopted from that table, with D and trimming inferred from the DNA. This sample has about 340,000 clones, with about 83% found just once. The sample is drawn from a study of blood T cell repertoires in COVID-19. Background on the study: There were acute and convalescent COVID-19 samples, and they came from the United States, Italy and Spain. Nucleic acid was either cDNA or gDNA, and it came from T cells, B-cell-depleted T cells, or PBMCs.

The chain carries TRBV18 and TRBJ2-7, with a possible D match to TRBD1 (6 bases). The sample taken for sequencing was peripheral blood. The sequence was obtained from a man aged 30-40 years with active or convalescent COVID-19. The CDR3 loop is CASSPPSLRGQFYEQYF. The CDR3 DNA reads TGTGCCAGCTCACCACCGAGTTTAAGGGGACAATTCTACGAGCAGTACTTC.